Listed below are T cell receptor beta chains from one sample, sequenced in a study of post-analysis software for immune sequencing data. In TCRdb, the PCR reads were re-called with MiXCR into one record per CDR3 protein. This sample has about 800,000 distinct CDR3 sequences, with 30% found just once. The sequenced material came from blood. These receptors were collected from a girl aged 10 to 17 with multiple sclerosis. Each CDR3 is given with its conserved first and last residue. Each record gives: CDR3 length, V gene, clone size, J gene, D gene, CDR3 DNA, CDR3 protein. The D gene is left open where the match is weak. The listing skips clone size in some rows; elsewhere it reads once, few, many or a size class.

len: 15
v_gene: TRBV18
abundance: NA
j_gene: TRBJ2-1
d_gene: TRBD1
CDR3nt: TGTGCCAGCTCACCGACAGGGGGCAGATACAATGAGCAGTTCTTC
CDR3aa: CASSPTGGRYNEQFF

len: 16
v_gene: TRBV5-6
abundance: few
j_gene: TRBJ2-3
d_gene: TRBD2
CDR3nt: TGTGCCAGCAGCTTTTCTAGCGGGAGCGGCCCAGATACGCAGTATTTT
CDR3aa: CASSFSSGSGPDTQYF

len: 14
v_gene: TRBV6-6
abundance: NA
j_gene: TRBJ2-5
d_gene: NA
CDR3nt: TGTGCCAGCAGAAAGAGCGGGCCCGGGGAGACCCAGTACTTC
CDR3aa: CASRKSGPGETQYF

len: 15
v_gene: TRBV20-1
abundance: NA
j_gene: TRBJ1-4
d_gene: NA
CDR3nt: TGCAGTGCTAGTATCCGTCGTCGGGCTAATGAAAAACTGTTTTTT
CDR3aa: CSASIRRRANEKLFF

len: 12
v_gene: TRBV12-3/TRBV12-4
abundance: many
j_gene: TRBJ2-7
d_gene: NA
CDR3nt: TGTGCCAGCAGCATCAATAGCTACGAGCAGTACTTC
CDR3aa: CASSINSYEQYF

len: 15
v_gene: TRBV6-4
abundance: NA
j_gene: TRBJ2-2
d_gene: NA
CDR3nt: TGTGCCAGCAGTGTTGAAAGGACTAACACCGGGGAGCTGTTTTTT
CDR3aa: CASSVERTNTGELFF

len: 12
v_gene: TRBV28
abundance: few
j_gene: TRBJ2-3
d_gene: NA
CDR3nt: TGTGCCAGCGTGAGTACCACAGATACGCAGTATTTT
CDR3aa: CASVSTTDTQYF

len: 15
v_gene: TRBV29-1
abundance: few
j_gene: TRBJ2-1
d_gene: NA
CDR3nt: TGCAGCGGCCTCGGGGTCTCGAGCTCCTACAATGAGCAGTTCTTC
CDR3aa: CSGLGVSSSYNEQFF

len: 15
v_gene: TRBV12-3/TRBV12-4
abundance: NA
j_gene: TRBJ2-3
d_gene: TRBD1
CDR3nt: TGTGCCAGCAGTGGGGACAGGCGATCCACAGATACGCAGTATTTT
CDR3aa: CASSGDRRSTDTQYF

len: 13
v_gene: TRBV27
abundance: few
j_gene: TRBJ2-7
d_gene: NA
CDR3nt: TGTGCCAGCAGTTTGGAGCGGGTGGGGGAGCAGTACTTC
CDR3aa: CASSLERVGEQYF

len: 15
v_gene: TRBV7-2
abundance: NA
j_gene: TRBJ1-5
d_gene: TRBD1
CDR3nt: TGTGCCAGCAGCTTAAGAACAGGGGTAAATCAGCCCCAGCATTTT
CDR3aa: CASSLRTGVNQPQHF

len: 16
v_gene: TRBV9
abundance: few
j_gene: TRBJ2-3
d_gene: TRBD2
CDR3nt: TGTGCCAGCAGCACCCGGTCTAGCGGTCGGAGTGATACGCAGTATTTT
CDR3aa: CASSTRSSGRSDTQYF

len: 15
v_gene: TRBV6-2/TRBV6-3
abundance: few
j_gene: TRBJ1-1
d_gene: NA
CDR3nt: TGTGCCAGCAGTTACAGGCGCGCTGGGGGCACTGAAGCTTTCTTT
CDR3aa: CASSYRRAGGTEAFF

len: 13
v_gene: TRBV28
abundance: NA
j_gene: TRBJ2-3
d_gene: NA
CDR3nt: TGTGCCAGCGGACCCCGGGGCAGGGGAACGCAGTATTTT
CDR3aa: CASGPRGRGTQYF

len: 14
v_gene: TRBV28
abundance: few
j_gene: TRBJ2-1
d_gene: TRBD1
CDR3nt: TGTGCCAGCAGGGGACAGGGGGGGTACAATGAGCAGTTCTTC
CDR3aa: CASRGQGGYNEQFF

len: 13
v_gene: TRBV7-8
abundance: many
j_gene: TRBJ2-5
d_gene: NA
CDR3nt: TGTGCCAGCAGCTTAGGACACCGAGAGACCCAGTACTTC
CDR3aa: CASSLGHRETQYF

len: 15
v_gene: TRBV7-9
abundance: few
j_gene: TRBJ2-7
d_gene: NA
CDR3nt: TGTGCCAGCAGCTTAGTTTCGGCACTACTTAGAGAGCAGTACTTC
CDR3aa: CASSLVSALLREQYF

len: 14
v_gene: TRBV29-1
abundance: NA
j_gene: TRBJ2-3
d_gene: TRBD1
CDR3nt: TGCAGCGTGGGGTTGAGGGGGCAAACAGATACGCAGTATTTT
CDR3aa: CSVGLRGQTDTQYF

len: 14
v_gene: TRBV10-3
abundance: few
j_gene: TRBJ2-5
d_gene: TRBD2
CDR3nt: TGTGCCACCGTTAGCGGGAGGCCTGACAATGAGCAGTACTTC
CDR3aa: CATVSGRPDNEQYF

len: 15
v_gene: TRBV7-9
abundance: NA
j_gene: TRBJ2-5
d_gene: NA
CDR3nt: TGCGCCAGCAGCTTAGGGGATCTGTCTGCAGAGACCCAGTACTTC
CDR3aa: CASSLGDLSAETQYF